The 13 T cell receptor beta chains given below trace back to one sample, sequenced in a study of cytomegalovirus exposure and HLA in healthy donors. This PCR relied on a set of 60 Vbeta primers and 13 Jbeta primers. Here immunoSEQ multiplex PCR was the method, and the copy in TCRdb shows in-frame clones only, minus some. The sample has approximately 35,000 clones, 80% to 90% seen once. The material sequenced was PBMCs. These receptors all stem from a woman aged 18-35 years in good health and CMV-seronegative.

This rearrangement joins TRBV5-4 to TRBJ2-5; 9 bases are shared with TRBD2. CDR3 size: 16 residues. Trimming took 4 bases from V and 5 from J; bases not matched to a gene: 12. Per the germline V gene, CDR1 is SGHNT and CDR2 is YYREEE (reference sequence). The CDR3 loop is CASSKNSGGDVETQYF. The CDR3 nucleotides are TGTGCCAGCAGCAAGAATAGCGGGGGTGATGTCGAGACCCAGTACTTC.

The rearrangement uses TRBV29-1 and TRBJ1-5, with unresolved D. V was pared by 7 bases and J by 4 bases, with 2 bases between. The germline V gene encodes CDR1 SQVTM and CDR2 ANQGSEA. This CDR3 is built from 9 residues. CDR3 DNA: TGCAGCGCGAATCAGCCCCAGCATTTT. Protein: CSANQPQHF.

V gene TRBV25-1 combines with J gene TRBJ2-7, with 7 bases identical to TRBD2. The trim removed 10 bases at V and 0 bases at J, leaving 3 bases unmatched. CDR3 length: 12 residues. Germline V lookup: CDR1 MGHDK, CDR2 SYGVNS. The CDR3 spells CATRTSSYEQYF. The CDR3 region has the DNA TGTGCCACTCGGACTAGCTCCTACGAGCAGTACTTC.

This clone was recorded only once. The chain carries TRBV5-1 and TRBJ2-3; tentatively, D is TRBD1 (5 bases). This CDR3 spans 16 amino acids. Germline V lookup: CDR1 SGHRS, CDR2 YFSETQ. Trimming stripped 5 bases from V and 0 bases from J, with 16 bases between. CDR3 DNA sequence: TGCGCCAGCAGACACAACAGGACGACTAGCACAGATACGCAGTATTTT. This gives the protein CASRHNRTTSTDTQYF.

The chain combines TRBV30 with TRBJ1-1, with 7 bases identical to TRBD1. With 2 bases clipped from V and 12 bases from J, the junction kept 15 bases outside the gene matches. Germline loops: CDR1 GTSNPN, CDR2 SVGIG (reference sequence). This CDR3 has 14 amino acids. CDR3: CAWSFTGTARMTFF. For the CDR3, the DNA is TGTGCCTGGAGTTTTACCGGGACAGCGCGGATGACTTTCTTT.

The V call is TRBV18, the J call TRBJ1-1; 10 bases match TRBD1. Germline lookup yields CDR1 KGHSH and CDR2 LQKENI. CDR3 length: 16 amino acids. Germline trimming cut 5 bases from V and 2 bases from J; bases unmatched to any gene: 8. CDR3 sequence: CASSLGQGNLNTEAFF. CDR3 coding DNA: TGTGCCAGCTCATTGGGACAGGGGAACCTCAACACTGAAGCTTTCTTT.

The chain links TRBV2 to TRBJ1-3; D perhaps matches TRBD1 (5 bases). The CDR3 spans 15 residues. Germline V gives CDR1 SNHLY, CDR2 FYNNEI. V was clipped by 8 bases and J by 0 bases, with 14 bases between them. The CDR3 nucleotides read TGTGCCAGCGGTAGGGGACTCCGCTCTGGAAACACCATATATTTT. Its translation: CASGRGLRSGNTIYF. Based on the CDR3 plus reference TRBV2 and TRBJ1-3, the full variable domain is EPEVTQTPSHQVTQMGQEVILRCVPISNHLYFYWYRQILGQKVEFLVSFYNNEISEKSEIFDDQFSVERPDGSNFTLKIRSTKLEDSAMYFCASGRGLRSGNTIYFGEGSWLTVV.

The chain couples TRBV7-2 to TRBJ1-4; the match to TRBD1 covers 9 bases. Germline V CDR1 and CDR2: SGHTA, FQGNSA. Trimming cost V 4 bases and J 8 bases; bases outside gene matches: 5. The CDR3 is 14 amino acids. CDR3 coding DNA: TGTGCCAGCAGCTCGGGACAGGGCGTAGAAAAACTGTTTTTT. Amino acids: CASSSGQGVEKLFF.

This clone was observed a handful of times. This chain uses TRBV13 with TRBJ1-1; no reliable D call. The CDR3 loop spans 14 amino acids. From germline, CDR1 is PRHDT and CDR2 FYEKMQ (reference sequence). V lost 5 bases and J lost 1, with 11 bases in between. CDR3 protein: CASSPLTANTEAFF. As DNA, the CDR3 is TGTGCCAGCAGCCCTTTAACAGCGAACACTGAAGCTTTCTTT.

CDR3 sequence: CASSQSGTSGYNEQFF. CDR3 nucleotides: TGCGCCAGCAGTCAATCGGGGACTAGCGGCTACAATGAGCAGTTCTTC. V usage is TRBV23-1 and J usage is TRBJ2-1; 11 bases are shared with TRBD2. Being an ORF, TRBV23-1 has a function that is uncertain. There are 16 residues in the CDR3. Trimming removed 0 bases from V and 3 bases from J; junction bases left unmatched: 1.

The CDR3 here is CASSLTGSSGNTIYF. CDR3 bases: TGTGCCAGCAGTCTAACAGGGAGTTCTGGAAACACCATATATTTT. The chain links TRBV27 to TRBJ1-3, with D tentatively TRBD1 (6 bases). This CDR3 spans 15 amino acids. CDR1 is MNHEY, CDR2 SMNVEV, per germline (reference sequence). Trimming took off 5 bases at V and 1 base at J, with 12 bases between the two ends.

The chain has TRBV7-2 and TRBJ2-3, with 7 nucleotides matching TRBD2. Germline-derived CDR1 and CDR2 are SGHTA and FQGNSA. V lost 5 bases and J lost 4; bases outside the gene matches: 6. This CDR3 is 14 amino acids long. This chain's CDR3 is CASSPGLGADTQYF. CDR3 sequence (DNA): TGTGCCAGCAGCCCCGGACTAGGGGCAGATACGCAGTATTTT. Full variable domain (missing parts from reference TRBV7-2 and TRBJ2-3): GAGVSQSPSNKVTEKGKDVELRCDPISGHTALYWYRQSLGQGLEFLIYFQGNSAPDKSGLPSDRFSAERTGGSVSTLTIQRTQQEDSAVYLCASSPGLGADTQYFGPGTRLTVL.

V gene TRBV18 combines with J gene TRBJ2-7, with 9 bases aligning to TRBD2. The V segment lost 2 bases and the J segment 3 bases; nucleotides outside the gene matches: 5. CDR3 length: 15 amino acids. Germline V gives CDR1 KGHSH, CDR2 LQKENI. The CDR3 DNA is TGTGCCAGCTCACCAATGAGCGGGGGGTTCTACGAGCAGTACTTC. Translating gives CASSPMSGGFYEQYF. The full variable domain, with the rest looked up from reference TRBV18 and TRBJ2-7, is NAGVMQNPRHLVRRRGQEARLRCSPMKGHSHVYWYRQLPEEGLKFMVYLQKENIIDESGMPKERFSAEFPKEGPSILRIQQVVRGDSAAYFCASSPMSGGFYEQYFGPGTRLTVT.